The 17 T cell receptor beta chains in this list originate from one sample, sequenced in a study of naive and memory T cell subsets. Two oligonucleotides, mixed equimolar, formed the beta constant-region primer covering TRBC1 and TRBC2. Nested alpha and beta constant-region primers with the SP2 primer drove four PCR rounds on ligated cDNA. Each CDR3 protein gets one entry after TCRdb re-called the UMI-ligation and nested PCR reads with MiXCR. This sample carries approximately 150,000 distinct CDR3 sequences, approximately 22% of them seen once, and the ten largest clones take 0.085% to 0.11%. These receptors have no identified antigens. Study results and caveats: A few larger clonotypes appeared in naive repertoires, especially CD8, possibly memory cells re-expressing CD45RA.

Specimen: naive CD4+ T cells from blood. Receptor source: a human donor in good health.

This clonotype came up many times. The genes are TRBV18 and TRBJ2-7, with a tentative D call TRBD2 (6 bases). Trimming pared 1 base from V and 2 bases from J, leaving 12 bases between. The CDR3 is 15 residues long. The germline CDR1 and CDR2 sequences are KGHSH and LQKENI. CDR3 loop: CASSPRRDGTYEQYF. The CDR3 DNA sequence: TGTGCCAGCTCACCACGGCGGGACGGAACCTACGAGCAGTACTTC.

J is TRBJ2-1 and V is TRBV7-2; 14 bases map to TRBD2. The CDR3 length is 17 residues. J gave up 10 bases and V 4 bases, and 12 bases lay outside the gene matches. From germline, CDR1 is SGHTA and CDR2 FQGNSA. In DNA form, the CDR3 reads TGTGCCAGCAGCTGGGGAGGGGGACTAGCGGGAGTAAGGGAGCAGTTCTTC. Its translation is CASSWGGGLAGVREQFF. The complete variable domain, with remaining parts taken from reference TRBV7-2 and TRBJ2-1, reads GAGVSQSPSNKVTEKGKDVELRCDPISGHTALYWYRQSLGQGLEFLIYFQGNSAPDKSGLPSDRFSAERTGGSVSTLTIQRTQQEDSAVYLCASSWGGGLAGVREQFFGPGTRLTVL.

Ten or more counts support this clonotype. The rearrangement uses TRBV29-1 and TRBJ1-1, with D possibly being TRBD1 (6 bases). With 5 bases removed from V and 1 base from J, the gap between germline ends came to 14 bases. Germline CDR1 SQVTM, CDR2 ANQGSEA. The CDR3 is 14 amino acids. The CDR3 nucleotides are TGCAGCGTTTTACAGGGTGGTAAGAACACTGAAGCTTTCTTT. This sequence encodes CSVLQGGKNTEAFF.

This clonotype was detected a few times. The gene calls are TRBV6-6 and TRBJ2-3; 9 bases agree with TRBD1. With V trimmed by 3 bases and J by 2 bases, 9 bases remained unmatched. There are 17 residues in the CDR3. Germline V CDR1 and CDR2: MNHNY, SVGAGI (reference sequence). The CDR3 is CASSYYSGTGITDTQYF. The CDR3 bases are TGTGCCAGCAGTTATTACTCAGGGACAGGGATCACAGATACGCAGTATTTT.

This clonotype has more than one count but fewer than ten. The rearrangement joins TRBV12-3 or TRBV12-4 to TRBJ1-1; D possibly corresponds to TRBD1 (5 bases). V was cut by 2 bases and J by 0 bases, with 13 bases left in between. The CDR3 runs to 16 residues. This CDR3 is CASSLMRGALNTEAFF. CDR3 DNA sequence: TGTGCCAGCAGTTTAATGCGAGGGGCGTTGAACACTGAAGCTTTCTTT.

This chain joins TRBV7-9 and TRBJ2-7; D remains ambiguous. V was pared by 1 base and J by 0 bases, with 10 bases between. Looked up from germline, CDR1 is SEHNR and CDR2 is FQNEAQ (reference sequence). The CDR3 sequence is 15 residues long. CDR3 residues: CASSLDGQISYEQYF. In nucleotides, the CDR3 is TGTGCCAGCAGCTTAGACGGCCAGATCTCCTACGAGCAGTACTTC.

The chain has TRBV29-1 and TRBJ2-3; D call uncertain. Germline CDR1 and CDR2: SQVTM and ANQGSEA. This CDR3 region has 16 residues. The V end lost 4 bases, the J end lost 6 bases, and 23 bases lay between the germline ends. CDR3 residues: CSVGVYSQPRSDTQYF. The CDR3, as DNA: TGCAGCGTTGGGGTCTACTCACAGCCCCGGTCGGATACGCAGTATTTT.

This clonotype was seen more than once but under ten times. V is TRBV20-1 and J is TRBJ2-1; 12 bases align to TRBD2. This CDR3 has 16 residues. V was pared by 7 bases and J by 4 bases, with 11 bases of the junction left unmatched. From germline, CDR1 is DFQATT and CDR2 SNEGSKA (reference sequence). CDR3 sequence: CSVPPLLAGGYNEQFF. CDR3 bases: TGCAGTGTCCCCCCCCTCCTAGCGGGAGGGTACAATGAGCAGTTCTTC.

The chain uses TRBV7-3 and TRBJ2-7; the D gene is possibly TRBD2 (6 bases). Trimming shortened V by 0 bases and J by 2 bases, and 14 bases separated the two germline ends. Germline-derived CDR1 and CDR2 are SGHTA and FQGTGA. The CDR3 length is 16 residues. The CDR3: CASSLTSGAITYEQYF. CDR3 nucleotides: TGTGCCAGCAGCTTAACTAGCGGCGCTATAACCTACGAGCAGTACTTC.

This clonotype came up many times. CDR3 nucleotides: TGTGCCAGCAGCCAAAGGACAGAACAAGAGACCCAGTACTTC. This sequence encodes CASSQRTEQETQYF. This chain connects TRBV7-9 to TRBJ2-5; tentative D call: TRBD1 (6 bases). The germline CDR1 and CDR2 sequences are SEHNR and FQNEAQ (reference sequence). This CDR3 region has 14 residues. V was pared by 5 bases and J by 2 bases, with 12 bases between.

In this sample, this clonotype turned up a few times. The chain has TRBV20-1 and TRBJ2-1, with TRBD2 matching 9 bases. CDR3 length: 14 amino acids. After removal of 0 bases from V and 5 bases from J, the junction contained 2 bases not matched to a gene. Germline values: CDR1 DFQATT, CDR2 SNEGSKA (reference sequence). CDR3 in DNA: TGCAGTGCTAGAGAGGCTAGCGGGAACAATGAGCAGTTCTTC. Amino acids: CSAREASGNNEQFF.

This clonotype has a handful of counts. The gene calls are TRBV12-3 or TRBV12-4 and TRBJ2-1; 7 nucleotides line up with TRBD2. The CDR3 has 16 amino acids. V lost 4 bases to trimming and J lost 2 bases; unmatched junction nucleotides: 8. This CDR3 is CASSSGGRGPYNEQFF. CDR3 in DNA: TGTGCCAGCAGTTCTGGGGGGAGGGGACCCTACAATGAGCAGTTCTTC.

This clonotype appeared many times. V usage is TRBV3-1 and J usage is TRBJ1-2, with 7 bases fitting TRBD1. The CDR3 is 13 residues long. The germline V gene has CDR1 LGHDT and CDR2 YNNKEL (reference sequence). The V gene end was trimmed by 4 bases and the J gene end by 2 bases; junction bases not matched to a gene: 1. The CDR3 is CASSPRGNYGYTF. CDR3 sequence (DNA): TGTGCCAGCAGCCCCAGGGGGAACTATGGCTACACCTTC.

This clonotype was counted at least ten times. The chain recombines TRBV5-1 with TRBJ2-3; D ambiguous. The V end lost 7 bases, the J end lost 0 bases, and 12 bases lay between the germline ends. Germline-derived CDR1 and CDR2 are SGHRS and YFSETQ. The length of the CDR3 is 14 residues. The CDR3 here is CASLLDGSTDTQYF. The DNA of the CDR3 is TGCGCCAGCCTTCTGGACGGTAGCACAGATACGCAGTATTTT.

DNA of the CDR3: TGTGCCAGCAGATGGGGGCTCGCCTATGGCTACACCTTC. Protein: CASRWGLAYGYTF. The chain recombines TRBV28 with TRBJ1-2, with a weak D call TRBD1 (6 bases). Germline V CDR1 and CDR2: MDHEN, SYDVKM. The CDR3 is 13 amino acids. Trimming removed 6 bases at V and 4 bases at J, with 12 bases between.

The V and J genes are TRBV5-1 and TRBJ2-2, with 7 positions matching TRBD2. The CDR3 loop spans 16 amino acids. Germline loops: CDR1 SGHRS, CDR2 YFSETQ. After removal of 1 base from V and 1 base from J, the junction contained 4 bases not matched to a gene. The CDR3 here is CASSLLLAENTGELFF. The CDR3 DNA is TGCGCCAGCAGCTTGTTGCTAGCGGAGAACACCGGGGAGCTGTTTTTT.

This rearrangement joins TRBV6-2 or TRBV6-3 to TRBJ2-7; D is possibly TRBD1 (6 bases). This CDR3 contains 14 residues. Germline V CDR1 and CDR2: MNHEY, SVGEGT. V was cut by 6 bases and J by 2 bases, with 14 bases left in between. CDR3 DNA sequence: TGTGCCAGCAGAGACACAGGGAACCCCTACGAGCAGTACTTC. This codes for CASRDTGNPYEQYF.